This T cell receptor (beta chain) was found in a study of radiation and T cells in renal cell carcinoma. Germline V gene sequence: CDR1 SNHLY, CDR2 FYNNEI. This CDR3 region has 15 residues. With 10 bases clipped from V and 5 bases from J, the junction kept 10 bases outside the gene matches. This clone appeared a single time. Sequencing used immunoSEQ multiplex PCR; TCRdb keeps in-frame clones, though not all of them. The repertoire holds approximately 90,000 clones, with roughly 80% as singletons. As for time point: blood 4 weeks post-SBRT, at nephrectomy. Described treatment: 15 Gy SBRT to primary tumor, nephrectomy 4 weeks later.

This receptor was obtained from a man in his fifties or sixties with renal cell carcinoma. V and J are TRBV2 and TRBJ2-2; 10 nucleotides match TRBD1. The sequences come from blood, collected from a patient whose treatment included radiotherapy and nephrectomy. CDR3 nucleotides: TGTGCCACCAAGAAGGGACAGGGGATGACCGGGGAGCTGTTTTTT. Translation: CATKKGQGMTGELFF. The full variable domain, its missing parts supplied by reference TRBV2 and TRBJ2-2, is EPEVTQTPSHQVTQMGQEVILRCVPISNHLYFYWYRQILGQKVEFLVSFYNNEISEKSEIFDDQFSVERPDGSNFTLKIRSTKLEDSAMYFCATKKGQGMTGELFFGEGSRLTVL.